The 29 T cell receptor beta chains in this list originate from one sample, sequenced in a study of control samples from healthy donors and cancer patients. Clones were sequenced by immunoSEQ multiplex PCR, and TCRdb holds only the in-frame ones, with some missing. This table holds about 61,000 clones, almost 90% found once. Sequencing input: PBMCs. These receptors all stem from a man aged 55-75 years with colorectal cancer.

The chain combines TRBV2 with TRBJ2-1; 8 bases fit TRBD2. CDR3 length: 16 residues. Germline trimming cut 6 bases from V and 4 bases from J; bases unmatched to any gene: 11. From germline, CDR1 is SNHLY and CDR2 FYNNEI. For the CDR3, the DNA is TGTGCCAGCAGGCCCTTTCGGGGGGGCCAATACAATGAGCAGTTCTTC. Translation gives CASRPFRGGQYNEQFF.

The chain employs TRBV2 and TRBJ2-1; possibly TRBD1 for D (6 bases). The V gene's germline CDR1 is SNHLY and CDR2 FYNNEI. The CDR3 is made up of 15 amino acids. V lost 6 bases, J lost 2 bases, and 14 bases lay in between. CDR3 protein: CASRTQGPTYNEQFF. As DNA, the CDR3 is TGTGCCAGCAGGACACAGGGCCCAACCTACAATGAGCAGTTCTTC.

This rearrangement joins TRBV2 to TRBJ1-1, with TRBD1 identical over 8 bases. The V gene end was trimmed by 9 bases and the J gene end by 0 bases; junction bases not matched to a gene: 3. In germline, CDR1 is SNHLY, CDR2 FYNNEI. The CDR3 contains 13 residues. CDR3 coding DNA: TGTGCCAGTGGACAGGGCATGAACACTGAAGCTTTCTTT. This sequence encodes CASGQGMNTEAFF.

The chain combines TRBV5-1 with TRBJ2-2; 7 bases align to TRBD1. The CDR3 spans 15 residues. V dropped 7 bases and J dropped 5; count of bases not matched to a gene: 11. Germline V gives CDR1 SGHRS, CDR2 YFSETQ. DNA of the CDR3: TGCGCCAGCGGGTGGACAGGCGAATGGACCGGGGAGCTGTTTTTT. This translates into CASGWTGEWTGELFF.

The chain carries TRBV5-4 and TRBJ2-1; D is unclear. The V end lost 0 bases, the J end lost 10 bases, and 11 bases lay between the germline ends. CDR1 is SGHNT, CDR2 YYREEE, per germline (reference sequence). The CDR3 sequence is 13 residues long. CDR3 nucleotides: TGTGCCAGCAGCTTGGTAACAGCTAACGAGCAGTTCTTC. Translation gives CASSLVTANEQFF.

The CDR3 DNA sequence: TGTGCCAGCAGCCGGGACAGGTCCGCCAATGAGCAGTTCTTC. This gives the protein CASSRDRSANEQFF. The chain combines TRBV2 with TRBJ2-1, with TRBD1 matching over 8 bases. Germline values: CDR1 SNHLY, CDR2 FYNNEI. V trimming: 6 bases; J trimming: 6 bases; junction bases outside the gene matches: 7. This CDR3 is built from 14 residues.

This CDR3 is CASKHRDSYEQYF. CDR3 DNA: TGTGCCAGCAAGCACCGGGACTCCTACGAGCAGTACTTC. The chain is built from TRBV12-3 or TRBV12-4 and TRBJ2-7, with D perhaps TRBD2 (5 bases). The CDR3 is 13 residues long. Trimming cost V 7 bases and J 0 bases, with 10 bases left between them.

The chain links TRBV14 to TRBJ2-7; a possible D gene is TRBD1 (6 bases). In germline, CDR1 is SGHDN, CDR2 FVKESK. The CDR3 has 14 residues. Deletions cut 3 bases from V and 0 bases from J, with 9 bases between. CDR3 sequence: CASSHRDTSYEQYF. CDR3 DNA sequence: TGTGCCAGCAGCCACCGGGACACCTCCTACGAGCAGTACTTC.

DNA for the CDR3: TGTGCCAGCAGCCCCAGCTTGAATGAAAAACTGTTTTTT. Translating gives CASSPSLNEKLFF. The chain links TRBV6-2 or TRBV6-3 to TRBJ1-4; D is undetermined. From germline, CDR1 is MNHEY and CDR2 SVGEGT. V dropped 6 bases and J dropped 5 bases, with 10 bases sitting between them. The CDR3 length is 13 residues.

The chain recombines TRBV5-1 with TRBJ2-2; possible D gene TRBD1, 5 bases. Germline assignment: CDR1 SGHRS and CDR2 YFSETQ. With 0 bases removed from V and 1 base from J, the gap between germline ends came to 7 bases. The length of the CDR3 is 15 residues. CDR3 bases: TGCGCCAGCAGCTTGGAGGGGCGGAACACCGGGGAGCTGTTTTTT. Protein sequence: CASSLEGRNTGELFF.

This clone has just one count. V usage is TRBV4-3 and J usage is TRBJ1-2, with D unclear. Germline CDR1 and CDR2: LGHNA and YSLEER. This CDR3 region has 15 residues. Trimming removed 4 bases at V and 4 bases at J, with 16 bases between. CDR3 sequence: CASSPTGSWSYGYTF. CDR3 coding DNA: TGCGCCAGCAGCCCCACCGGGTCCTGGTCCTATGGCTACACCTTC.

V gene TRBV3-1 (or the pseudogene TRBV3-2) combines with J gene TRBJ2-5; either TRBD1 or TRBD2 may fit D (5 bases each). CDR3 length equals 15 residues. The V gene lost 1 base and the J gene lost 3 bases, with 12 bases spanning the gap. The V gene's germline CDR1 is LGHDT and CDR2 YNNKEL (reference sequence). CDR3 DNA sequence: TGTGCCAGCAGCCAAGGTTTCGGGGCCAAAGAGACCCAGTACTTC. It specifies CASSQGFGAKETQYF.

The V and J genes are TRBV19 and TRBJ2-2; TRBD1 agrees at 9 bases. CDR1 is LNHDA, CDR2 SQIVND, per germline (reference sequence). The CDR3 contains 13 residues. J was trimmed by 7 bases and V by 5 bases; bases with no gene match: 2. The CDR3 region is CASSGTGYGELFF. CDR3 DNA: TGTGCCAGTAGTGGGACAGGGTACGGGGAGCTGTTTTTT.

The V and J genes are TRBV7-8 and TRBJ1-2; D unclear. This CDR3 comprises 13 residues. Germline CDR1 is SGHVS and CDR2 is FQNEAQ. V shed 5 bases and J shed 4 bases, with 11 bases lying between them. Here the CDR3 reads CASSQGTGYGYTF. CDR3 in DNA: TGTGCCAGCAGCCAAGGTACCGGCTATGGCTACACCTTC.

This CDR3 is CASSLEEISYEQYF. The CDR3 nucleotides are TGTGCCAGCAGCTTGGAGGAGATTTCCTACGAGCAGTACTTC. The genes are TRBV5-4 and TRBJ2-7, with unresolved D. Trimming removed 0 bases from V and 1 base from J, with 8 bases in between. Germline V gene lookup returns CDR1 SGHNT and CDR2 YYREEE (reference sequence). The CDR3 loop spans 14 amino acids.

V and J are TRBV6-5 and TRBJ2-3; D is undetermined. Germline loops: CDR1 MNHEY, CDR2 SVGAGI. The length of the CDR3 is 14 residues. With 7 bases removed from V and 4 bases from J, the gap between germline ends came to 15 bases. The CDR3, as DNA: TGTGCCAGCATGATGGGTTTTTTATCAGATACGCAGTATTTT. Protein: CASMMGFLSDTQYF.

In nucleotides, the CDR3 is TGCGCCAGCAGCTTGGAGGGCCAGCAAACGAGCTACACCTTC. It codes for CASSLEGQQTSYTF. This chain connects TRBV5-1 to TRBJ1-2; D gene ambiguous. Germline V gene data show CDR1 as SGHRS and CDR2 as YFSETQ. The CDR3 is made up of 14 amino acids. V shed 0 bases and J shed 9 bases, with 15 bases lying between them.

This clone appeared a few times. This chain links TRBV4-2 with TRBJ2-2, with TRBD2 as a possible D gene (5 bases). V was cut by 5 bases and J by 6 bases, with 13 bases left in between. CDR1 and CDR2 (germline): LGHNA, YNFKEQ. This CDR3 is 14 amino acids long. CDR3 loop: CASSALGRPGELFF. In nucleotides, the CDR3 is TGTGCCAGCAGCGCCCTGGGGAGACCCGGGGAGCTGTTTTTT.

This chain connects TRBV19 to TRBJ1-5; a weak D match, TRBD1 (5 bases). From germline, CDR1 is LNHDA and CDR2 SQIVND (reference sequence). V was trimmed by 6 bases and J by 2 bases, leaving 11 bases between them. CDR3 length: 14 amino acids. CDR3 bases: TGTGCCAGTAGGGGGCTCGGAGGCAATCAGCCCCAGCATTTT. This gives the protein CASRGLGGNQPQHF.

Comment on this clone: Additional DNA sequences in this sample encode the identical CDR3. The chain has TRBV10-3 and TRBJ1-1; TRBD1 is a possible D gene (6 bases). The germline gives CDR1 ENHRY, CDR2 SYGVKD. Trimming left V 6 bases short and J 0 bases short, with 11 bases between. The CDR3 is 14 amino acids. CDR3 protein: CAISGGAVNTEAFF. CDR3 DNA: TGTGCCATCAGCGGGGGGGCTGTGAACACTGAAGCTTTCTTT.

The CDR3 coding sequence is TGTGCCAGCAGCCAAGGGCAGCTTATGAACACTGAAGCTTTCTTT. It is translated as CASSQGQLMNTEAFF. The V gene is TRBV3-1 (or the pseudogene TRBV3-2), the J gene TRBJ1-1, with unresolved D. This CDR3 comprises 15 residues. V was pared by 1 base and J by 0 bases, with 9 bases between. Germline V gene lookup returns CDR1 LGHDT and CDR2 YNNKEL (reference sequence).

The chain recombines TRBV11-3 with TRBJ1-2, with 8 bases identical to TRBD1. Germline V gives CDR1 SGHNT, CDR2 YENEEA. CDR3 size: 14 residues. J was trimmed by 6 bases and V by 5 bases; bases with no gene match: 8. The CDR3 spells CASSHGQGEDGYTF. In DNA form, the CDR3 reads TGTGCCAGCAGCCACGGACAGGGTGAGGATGGCTACACCTTC.

This clone was seen only once. V gene TRBV4-3 combines with J gene TRBJ1-5, with D perhaps TRBD1 (5 bases). With 0 bases removed from V and 3 bases from J, the gap between germline ends came to 9 bases. The CDR3 sequence is 15 residues long. Germline loops: CDR1 LGHNA, CDR2 YSLEER. The CDR3 reads CASSQDRGANQPQHF. The CDR3 DNA reads TGCGCCAGCAGCCAAGATCGGGGCGCCAATCAGCCCCAGCATTTT.

The genes are TRBV6-5 and TRBJ2-7, with D possibly called TRBD1 or TRBD2 (5 bases each). V was shortened by 9 bases and J by 0 bases, with 15 bases between the two germline ends. Germline CDR1 reads MNHEY; CDR2 reads SVGAGI. This CDR3 contains 14 residues. The CDR3 spells CASRVGATSYEQYF. CDR3 nucleotide sequence: TGTGCCAGTCGGGTCGGGGCCACCTCCTACGAGCAGTACTTC.

V gene TRBV5-5 combines with J gene TRBJ1-4; the D is unclear. The V gene lost 1 base and the J gene lost 8 bases, with 6 bases spanning the gap. The germline V gene has CDR1 SGHKS and CDR2 YYEKEE (reference sequence). This CDR3 comprises 12 residues. CDR3 residues: CASSLSSEKLFF. The CDR3 DNA reads as TGTGCCAGCAGCTTGAGCAGCGAAAAACTGTTTTTT.

The V call is TRBV6-5, the J call TRBJ1-2; D uncertain. V was shortened by 0 bases and J by 1 base, with 9 bases between the two germline ends. The CDR3 runs 15 residues. Germline CDR1 reads MNHEY; CDR2 reads SVGAGI. For the CDR3, the DNA is TGTGCCAGCAGTTACTCGGTGTGGGGTAACTATGGCTACACCTTC. Translated: CASSYSVWGNYGYTF.

V is TRBV30 and J is TRBJ2-7, with D possibly matching TRBD2 (7 bases). V was trimmed by 8 bases and J by 0 bases, leaving 11 bases between them. The CDR3 loop spans 12 amino acids. Germline V CDR1 and CDR2: GTSNPN, SVGIG (reference sequence). This CDR3 reads CAGAGASYEQYF. The CDR3 DNA reads as TGTGCCGGGGCGGGGGCCTCCTACGAGCAGTACTTC.

The J gene is TRBJ2-2, the V gene TRBV4-1, with D perhaps matching TRBD1 (6 bases). The CDR3 extends over 20 amino acids. The V gene's germline CDR1 is MGHRA and CDR2 YSYEKL. V shed 1 base and J shed 0 bases, with 21 bases lying between them. For the CDR3, the DNA is TGCGCCAGCAGCCAAGCCGACAGAAGGACAGTGTTCCCGAACACCGGGGAGCTGTTTTTT. Translating it yields CASSQADRRTVFPNTGELFF.

The gene calls are TRBV6-1 and TRBJ1-5, with D perhaps TRBD1 (5 bases). Between the trimmed V and J ends, which lost 2 bases and 7 bases, there was a span of 6 bases. Germline CDR1 MNHNS, CDR2 SASEGT. The CDR3 extends over 12 amino acids. The CDR3 spells CASSEWGQPQHF. The CDR3 nucleotides read TGTGCCAGCAGTGAATGGGGCCAGCCCCAGCATTTT.